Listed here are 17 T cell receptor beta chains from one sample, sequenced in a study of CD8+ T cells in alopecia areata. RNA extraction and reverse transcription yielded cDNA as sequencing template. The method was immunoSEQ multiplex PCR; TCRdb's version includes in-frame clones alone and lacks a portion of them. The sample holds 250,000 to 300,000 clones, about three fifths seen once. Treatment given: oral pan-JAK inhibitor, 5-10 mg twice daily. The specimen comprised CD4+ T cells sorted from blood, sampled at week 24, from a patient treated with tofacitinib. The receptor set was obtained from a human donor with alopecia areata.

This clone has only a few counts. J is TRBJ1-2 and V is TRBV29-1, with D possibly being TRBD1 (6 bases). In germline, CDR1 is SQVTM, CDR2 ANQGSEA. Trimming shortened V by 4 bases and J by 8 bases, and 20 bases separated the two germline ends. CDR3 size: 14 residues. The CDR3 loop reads CSVAPLGAGQGYTF. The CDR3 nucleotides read TGCAGCGTTGCCCCTTTGGGGGCAGGGCAAGGCTACACCTTC.

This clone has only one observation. CDR3 residues: CASSLVRGEIEETQYF. The CDR3 DNA sequence: TGCGCCAGCAGCTTGGTACGCGGGGAAATTGAAGAGACCCAGTACTTC. The chain has TRBV5-1 and TRBJ2-5, with a possible D match to TRBD2 (6 bases). The germline V gene has CDR1 SGHRS and CDR2 YFSETQ. The CDR3 is made up of 16 amino acids. Trimming cost V 0 bases and J 3 bases, with 15 bases left between them.

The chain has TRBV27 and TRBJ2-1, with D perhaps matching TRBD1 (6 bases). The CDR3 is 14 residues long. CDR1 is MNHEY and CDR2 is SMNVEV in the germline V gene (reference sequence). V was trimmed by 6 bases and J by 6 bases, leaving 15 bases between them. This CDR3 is CASRPTRQVNEQFF. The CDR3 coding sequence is TGTGCCAGCAGACCCACTCGACAGGTCAATGAGCAGTTCTTC.

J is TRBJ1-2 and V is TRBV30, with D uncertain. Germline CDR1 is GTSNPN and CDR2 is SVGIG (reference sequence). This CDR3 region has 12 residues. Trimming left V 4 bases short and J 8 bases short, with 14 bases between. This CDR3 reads CAWNVMGGGYTF. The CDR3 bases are TGTGCCTGGAACGTCATGGGAGGCGGCTACACCTTC.

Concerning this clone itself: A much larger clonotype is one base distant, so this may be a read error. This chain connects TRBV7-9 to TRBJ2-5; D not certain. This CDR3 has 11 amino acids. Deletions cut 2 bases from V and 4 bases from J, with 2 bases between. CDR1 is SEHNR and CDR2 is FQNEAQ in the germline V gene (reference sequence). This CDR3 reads CASSLTETQYF. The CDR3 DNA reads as TGTGCCAGCAGCTTAACAGAGACCCAGTACTTC.

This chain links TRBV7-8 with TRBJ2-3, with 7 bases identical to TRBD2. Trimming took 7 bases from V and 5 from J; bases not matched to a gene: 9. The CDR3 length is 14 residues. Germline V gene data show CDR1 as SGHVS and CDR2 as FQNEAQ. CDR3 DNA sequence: TGTGCCAGCATCATGGGGGGGGATAGAGATACGCAGTATTTT. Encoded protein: CASIMGGDRDTQYF.

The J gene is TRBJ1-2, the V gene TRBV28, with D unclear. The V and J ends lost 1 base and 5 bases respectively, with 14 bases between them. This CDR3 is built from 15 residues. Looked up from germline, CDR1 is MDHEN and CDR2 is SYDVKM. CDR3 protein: CASSLFSSLQYGYTF. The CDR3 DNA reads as TGTGCCAGCAGTTTATTTAGCTCCCTGCAGTATGGCTACACCTTC.

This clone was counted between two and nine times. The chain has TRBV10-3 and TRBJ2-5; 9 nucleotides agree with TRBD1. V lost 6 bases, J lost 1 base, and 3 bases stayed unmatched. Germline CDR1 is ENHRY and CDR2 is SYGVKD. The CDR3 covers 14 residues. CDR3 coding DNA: TGTGCCATCAGGGACAGGGGCTTCCAAGAGACCCAGTACTTC. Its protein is CAIRDRGFQETQYF.

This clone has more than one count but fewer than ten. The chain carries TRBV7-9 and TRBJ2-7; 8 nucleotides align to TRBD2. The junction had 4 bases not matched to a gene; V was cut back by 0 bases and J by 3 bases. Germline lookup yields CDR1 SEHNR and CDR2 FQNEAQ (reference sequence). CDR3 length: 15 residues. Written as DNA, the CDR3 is TGTGCCAGCAGCTTAGCGGGGAGCGGGGGCTACGAGCAGTACTTC. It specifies CASSLAGSGGYEQYF. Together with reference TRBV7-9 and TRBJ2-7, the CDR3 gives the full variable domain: DTGVSQNPRHKITKRGQNVTFRCDPISEHNRLYWYRQTLGQGPEFLTYFQNEAQLEKSRLLSDRFSAERPKGSFSTLEIQRTEQGDSAMYLCASSLAGSGGYEQYFGPGTRLTVT.

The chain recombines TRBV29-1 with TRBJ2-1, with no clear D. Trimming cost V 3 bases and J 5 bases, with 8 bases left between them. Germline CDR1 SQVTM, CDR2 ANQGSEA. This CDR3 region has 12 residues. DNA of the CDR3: TGCAGCGTTGAGTGGCGTAACAATGAGCAGTTCTTC. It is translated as CSVEWRNNEQFF.

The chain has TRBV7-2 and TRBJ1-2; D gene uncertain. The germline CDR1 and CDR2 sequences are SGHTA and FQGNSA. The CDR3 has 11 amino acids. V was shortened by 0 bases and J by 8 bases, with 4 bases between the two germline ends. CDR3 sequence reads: CASSLAVGYTF. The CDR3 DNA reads TGTGCCAGCAGCTTAGCAGTGGGCTACACCTTC.

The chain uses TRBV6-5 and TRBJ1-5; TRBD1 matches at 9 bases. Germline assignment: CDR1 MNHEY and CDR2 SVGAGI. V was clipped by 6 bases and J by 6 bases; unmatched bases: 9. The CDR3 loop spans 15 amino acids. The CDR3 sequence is CASSPSGTGRQPQHF. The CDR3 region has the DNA TGTGCCAGCAGCCCCTCTGGGACAGGGCGTCAGCCCCAGCATTTT.

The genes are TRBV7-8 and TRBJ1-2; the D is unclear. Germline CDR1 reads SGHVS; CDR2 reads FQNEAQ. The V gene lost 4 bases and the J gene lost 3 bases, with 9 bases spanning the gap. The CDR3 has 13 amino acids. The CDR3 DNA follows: TGTGCCAGCAGCTCACCGGGATACTATGGCTACACCTTC. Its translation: CASSSPGYYGYTF.

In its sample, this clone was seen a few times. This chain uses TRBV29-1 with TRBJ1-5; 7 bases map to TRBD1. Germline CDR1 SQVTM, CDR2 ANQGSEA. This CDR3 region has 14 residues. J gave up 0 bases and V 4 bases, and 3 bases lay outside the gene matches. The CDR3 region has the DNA TGCAGCGTTGCGACAGGGCATAGCAATCAGCCCCAGCATTTT. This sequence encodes CSVATGHSNQPQHF.

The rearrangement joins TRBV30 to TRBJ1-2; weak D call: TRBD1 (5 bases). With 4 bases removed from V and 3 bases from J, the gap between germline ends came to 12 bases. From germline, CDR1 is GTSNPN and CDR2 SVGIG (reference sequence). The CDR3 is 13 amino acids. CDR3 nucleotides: TGTGCCTGGACGGCAGGGAGGTACTATGGCTACACCTTC. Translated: CAWTAGRYYGYTF.

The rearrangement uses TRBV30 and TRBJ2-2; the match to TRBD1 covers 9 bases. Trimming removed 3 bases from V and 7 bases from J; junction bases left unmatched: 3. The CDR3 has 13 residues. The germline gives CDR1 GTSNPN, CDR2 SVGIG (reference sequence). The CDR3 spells CAWRGQGDGELFF. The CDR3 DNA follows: TGTGCCTGGAGGGGACAGGGTGACGGGGAGCTGTTTTTT.

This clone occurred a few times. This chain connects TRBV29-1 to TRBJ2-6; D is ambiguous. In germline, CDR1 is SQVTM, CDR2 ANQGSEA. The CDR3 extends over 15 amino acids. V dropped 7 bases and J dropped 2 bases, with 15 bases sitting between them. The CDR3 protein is CSAYTTRTGANVLTF. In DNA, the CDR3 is TGCAGCGCCTATACGACTCGGACTGGGGCCAACGTCCTGACTTTC. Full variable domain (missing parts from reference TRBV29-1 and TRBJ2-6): SAVISQKPSRDICQRGTSLTIQCQVDSQVTMMFWYRQQPGQSLTLIATANQGSEATYESGFVIDKFPISRPNLTFSTLTVSNMSPEDSSIYLCSAYTTRTGANVLTFGAGSRLTVL.